This TCR beta chain was recorded in a study of cytomegalovirus exposure and HLA in healthy donors. Trimming took 0 bases from V and 2 from J; bases not matched to a gene: 13. CDR1 and CDR2 from the germline V gene are SQVTM and ANQGSEA. The CDR3 runs 17 residues. Method: immunoSEQ multiplex PCR; TCRdb's copy keeps in-frame clones and lacks some. The sample contains about 120,000 clones, approximately 90% of which appear only once. Sequences were obtained from PBMCs. This clonotype was obtained from a young man in good health and CMV-seronegative. The chain couples TRBV29-1 to TRBJ2-7, with 7 positions matching TRBD1. CDR3 sequence (DNA): TGCAGCGTTGAAGATTGGTCGCAAGGACAGGCACCCTACGAGCAGTACTTC. Translation: CSVEDWSQGQAPYEQYF.